Listed below are T cell receptor beta chains from one sample, sequenced in a study of response to subunit inactivated influenza vaccine. TCRdb re-analysed the RT-PCR reads in MiXCR, keeping a single row per CDR3 protein. The repertoire holds almost 250,000 distinct CDR3 sequences, 12% seen once, with about 8% in the top ten. The input for sequencing was non-naive T cells sorted from PBMCs, taken roughly 2 weeks before vaccination. The receptors shown here come from a middle-aged man who received an inactivated influenza vaccine. Both conserved end residues are part of each CDR3. A D gene is named only where the DNA matches it firmly. Clone size is stated in some rows and not others, as once, few, many or a class when expanded.

V,size,D,J,DNA,CDR3
TRBV5-5,few,.,TRBJ1-6,TGTGCCAGCAGCCCAGAAGGGGGGCCCTGGGTAAATTCACCCCTCCACTTT,CASSPEGGPWVNSPLHF
TRBV28,.,.,TRBJ2-1,TGTGCCAGCAGTACATACGGCGGTCCCTCCTACAATGAGCAGTTCTTC,CASSTYGGPSYNEQFF
TRBV28,few,.,TRBJ1-5,TGTGCCAGCAGTTTAGTATCTAGCAATCAGCCCCAGCATTTT,CASSLVSSNQPQHF
TRBV29-1,medium-sized,.,TRBJ2-7,TGCAGCGTTGGATCCAGGGAGACGCAGTACTTC,CSVGSRETQYF
TRBV20-1,.,TRBD1,TRBJ2-3,TGCAGTGCTAGGCCGCCGACAGGGGTCATCACAGATACGCAGTATTTT,CSARPPTGVITDTQYF
TRBV20-1,.,TRBD2,TRBJ2-7,TGCAGTGCTAGTGCTCTTAGCGGGATGATGGGGGCCTACGAGCAGTACTTC,CSASALSGMMGAYEQYF
TRBV19,few,.,TRBJ1-1,TGTGCCAGTAGTATAAGGCAGGGCCTAGGCACTGAAGCTTTCTTT,CASSIRQGLGTEAFF
TRBV20-1,many,.,TRBJ2-1,TGCAGTGCTAGAGTGATCGGGGGAGTAGAGGAGCAGTTCTTC,CSARVIGGVEEQFF
TRBV12-3/TRBV12-4,.,.,TRBJ1-3,TGTGCCAGCAGCCGGCTTGGGGATGGAAACACCATATATTTT,CASSRLGDGNTIYF
TRBV3-1,few,.,TRBJ2-2,TGTGCCAGCAGCCCGCCGGGACTCCCGAACACCGGGGAGCTGTTTTTT,CASSPPGLPNTGELFF
TRBV10-3,.,.,TRBJ1-1,TGTGCCATCAGGGGGGCAGGGGACGAAGCTTTCTTT,CAIRGAGDEAFF
TRBV11-2,few,TRBD2,TRBJ2-1,TGTGCCAGCAGCAACCTCTGGACTAGCGGTAGGACCTACAATGAGCAGTTCTTC,CASSNLWTSGRTYNEQFF
TRBV7-2,few,.,TRBJ2-7,TGTGCCAGCAATCCGCAGTTTGGGGCGGGCGAGCAGTACTTC,CASNPQFGAGEQYF
TRBV6-2/TRBV6-3,.,TRBD1,TRBJ2-7,TGTGCCAGCAGTGCCAATCAGGGGGCCTCGCATCACGAGCAGTACTTC,CASSANQGASHHEQYF
TRBV5-8,many,.,TRBJ2-1,TGTGCCAGCAGCTTATCCGGCCAGGGTATTTACAATGAGCAGTTCTTC,CASSLSGQGIYNEQFF
TRBV24-1,few,.,TRBJ1-1,TGTGCCACCAGTGATTCCCTTAATCGGGCTTTCTTT,CATSDSLNRAFF
TRBV5-6,once,.,TRBJ2-7,TGTGCCAGCAGCTTGGTGGATTCCTACGAGCAGCACTTC,CASSLVDSYEQHF
TRBV5-1,.,.,TRBJ2-1,TGCGCCAGCAGCACCGGGCCGGTGGACTACAATGAGCAGTTCTTC,CASSTGPVDYNEQFF
TRBV5-1,.,.,TRBJ2-7,TGCGCCAGCAGCTTCCAGGAAGTAACCTACGAGCAGTACTTC,CASSFQEVTYEQYF
TRBV28,.,.,TRBJ1-2,TGTGCCAGCTTCGCCCCGGAGGGCTATGGCTACACCTTC,CASFAPEGYGYTF
TRBV10-3,few,.,TRBJ1-2,TGTGCCATCAGATCGGTTGGTGACGGAAACTATGGCTACACCTTC,CAIRSVGDGNYGYTF
TRBV7-8,many,TRBD2,TRBJ2-3,TGTGCCAGCAGCTTAACAGCGGGACTACTCACAGATACGCAGTATTTT,CASSLTAGLLTDTQYF
TRBV10-3,few,.,TRBJ2-6,TGTGCCATCACTCAAGGGACTTTACTCTCTGGGGCCAACGTCCTGACTTTC,CAITQGTLLSGANVLTF
TRBV3-1,.,TRBD2,TRBJ2-2,TGTGCCAGCAGCCCGACTAGCGCGAACACCGGGGAGCTGTTTTTT,CASSPTSANTGELFF